This T cell receptor beta chain is drawn from a study of OX40 agonist ivuxolimab in advanced cancers. The CDR3 is made up of 13 amino acids. Trimming shortened V by 6 bases and J by 8 bases, and 14 bases separated the two germline ends. Germline V gene data show CDR1 as LNHDA and CDR2 as SQIVND (reference sequence). Generated by immunoSEQ multiplex PCR, the TCRdb table keeps only in-frame clones and is missing some. The sample has about 20,000 clones; about three quarters are singletons. The chain employs TRBV19 and TRBJ2-1, with D perhaps matching TRBD1 (5 bases). The source material was CD4+ or CD8+ T cells sorted from blood, sampled in a trial of the OX40 agonist ivuxolimab. This TCR was sampled from an adult with an advanced solid tumor such as melanoma, head and neck, liver or kidney cancer. CDR3 amino acids: CASRWAPGHEQFF. The CDR3 coding sequence is TGTGCCAGTAGATGGGCCCCAGGGCATGAGCAGTTCTTC.